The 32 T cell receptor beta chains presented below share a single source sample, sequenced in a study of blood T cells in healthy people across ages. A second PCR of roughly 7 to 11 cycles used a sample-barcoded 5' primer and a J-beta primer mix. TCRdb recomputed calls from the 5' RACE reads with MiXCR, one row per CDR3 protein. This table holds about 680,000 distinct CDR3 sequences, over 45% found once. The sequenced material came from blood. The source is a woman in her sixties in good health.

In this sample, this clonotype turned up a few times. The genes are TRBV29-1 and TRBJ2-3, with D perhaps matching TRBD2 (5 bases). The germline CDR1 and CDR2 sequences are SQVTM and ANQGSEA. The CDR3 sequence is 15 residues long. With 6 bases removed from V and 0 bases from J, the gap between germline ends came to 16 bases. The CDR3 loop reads CSVNGKQASTDTQYF. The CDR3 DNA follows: TGCAGCGTCAACGGGAAGCAGGCTAGCACAGATACGCAGTATTTT.

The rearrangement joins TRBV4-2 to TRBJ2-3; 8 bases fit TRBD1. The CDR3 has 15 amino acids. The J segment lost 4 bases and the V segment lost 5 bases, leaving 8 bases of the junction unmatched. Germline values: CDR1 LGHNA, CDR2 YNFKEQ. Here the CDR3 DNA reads TGTGCCAGCAGCTCGGACAGGGTGGATGCAGATACGCAGTATTTT. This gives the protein CASSSDRVDADTQYF.

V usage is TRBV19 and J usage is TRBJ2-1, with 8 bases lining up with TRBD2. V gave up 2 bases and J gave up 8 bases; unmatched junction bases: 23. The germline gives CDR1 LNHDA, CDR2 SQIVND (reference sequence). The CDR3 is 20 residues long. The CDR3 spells CASSISSPGWGAGVGDEQFF. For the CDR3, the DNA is TGTGCCAGTAGTATATCGTCCCCCGGGTGGGGAGCGGGAGTTGGCGATGAGCAGTTCTTC. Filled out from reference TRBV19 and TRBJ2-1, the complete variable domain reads DGGITQSPKYLFRKEGQNVTLSCEQNLNHDAMYWYRQDPGQGLRLIYYSQIVNDFQKGDIAEGYSVSREKKESFPLTVTSAQKNPTAFYLCASSISSPGWGAGVGDEQFFGPGTRLTVL.

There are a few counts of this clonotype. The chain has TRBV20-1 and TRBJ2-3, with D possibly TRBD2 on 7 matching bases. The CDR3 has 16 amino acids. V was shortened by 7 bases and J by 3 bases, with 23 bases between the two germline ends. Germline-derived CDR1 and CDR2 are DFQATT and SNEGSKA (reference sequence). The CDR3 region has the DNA TGCAGTGTTGGGGGGGGCCAGTTAGGCGGAACAGATACGCAGTATTTT. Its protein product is CSVGGGQLGGTDTQYF.

The CDR3 spells CASSRRTSGGNEQFF. The CDR3 DNA reads as TGCGCCAGCAGCCGACGGACTAGCGGAGGCAATGAGCAGTTCTTC. The chain joins TRBV4-3 to TRBJ2-1; TRBD2 matches 10 bases. With V trimmed by 4 bases and J by 6 bases, 6 bases remained unmatched. The CDR3 is 15 residues long. Looked up from germline, CDR1 is LGHNA and CDR2 is YSLEER.

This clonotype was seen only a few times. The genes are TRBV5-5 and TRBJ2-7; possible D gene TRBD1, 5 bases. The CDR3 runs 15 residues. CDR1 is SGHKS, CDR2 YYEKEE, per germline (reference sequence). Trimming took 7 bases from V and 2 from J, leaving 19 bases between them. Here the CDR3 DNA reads TGTGCCAGCGGGGTGGGGCCCAAGAACACCTACGAGCAGTACTTC. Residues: CASGVGPKNTYEQYF.

The CDR3 reads CACDSGTAETQYF. CDR3 sequence (DNA): TGTGCCTGTGACTCCGGGACAGCTGAGACCCAGTACTTC. The V call is TRBV3-1, the J call TRBJ2-7; TRBD1 agrees at 7 bases. Gene TRBJ2-5 matches the end of the DNA better, so the J call may be wrong. The CDR3 spans 13 residues. CDR1 is LGHDT and CDR2 is YNNKEL in the germline V gene (reference sequence).

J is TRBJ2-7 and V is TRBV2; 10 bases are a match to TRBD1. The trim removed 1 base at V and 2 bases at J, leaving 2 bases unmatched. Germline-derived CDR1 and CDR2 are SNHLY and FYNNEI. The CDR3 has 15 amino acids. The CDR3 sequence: CASSEVGQGTYEQYF. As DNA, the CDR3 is TGTGCCAGCAGTGAAGTGGGACAGGGGACCTACGAGCAGTACTTC.

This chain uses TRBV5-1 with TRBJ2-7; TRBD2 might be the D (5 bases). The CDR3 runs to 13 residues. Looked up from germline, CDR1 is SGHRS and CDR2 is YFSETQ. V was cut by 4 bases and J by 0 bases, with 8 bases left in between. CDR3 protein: CASSRLPSYEQYF. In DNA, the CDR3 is TGCGCCAGCAGCCGACTACCCTCCTACGAGCAGTACTTC.

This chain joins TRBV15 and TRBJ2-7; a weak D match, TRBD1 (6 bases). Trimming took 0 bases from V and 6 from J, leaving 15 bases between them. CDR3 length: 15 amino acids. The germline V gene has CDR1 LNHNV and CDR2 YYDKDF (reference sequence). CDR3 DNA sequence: TGTGCCACCAGCAGAGACGCCAGGGGTTCTGGCGAGCAGTACTTC. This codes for CATSRDARGSGEQYF.

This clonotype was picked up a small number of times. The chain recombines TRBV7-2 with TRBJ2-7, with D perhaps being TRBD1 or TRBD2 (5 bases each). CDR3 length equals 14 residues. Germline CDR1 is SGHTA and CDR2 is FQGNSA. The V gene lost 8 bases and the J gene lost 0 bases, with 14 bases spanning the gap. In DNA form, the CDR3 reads TGTGCCAGCCAACTCGGGGCGGGCTCCTACGAGCAGTACTTC. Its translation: CASQLGAGSYEQYF.

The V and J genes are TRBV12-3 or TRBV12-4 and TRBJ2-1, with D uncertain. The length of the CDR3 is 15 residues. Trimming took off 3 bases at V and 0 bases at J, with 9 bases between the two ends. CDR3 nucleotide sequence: TGTGCCAGCAGTTTCGCTGGGAACTCCTACAATGAGCAGTTCTTC. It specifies CASSFAGNSYNEQFF.

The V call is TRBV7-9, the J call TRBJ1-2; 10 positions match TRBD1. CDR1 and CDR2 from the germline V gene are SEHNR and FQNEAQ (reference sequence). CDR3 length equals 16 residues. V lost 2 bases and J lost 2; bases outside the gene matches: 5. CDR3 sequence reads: CASSLIETGGNYGYTF. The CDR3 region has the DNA TGTGCCAGCAGCTTAATAGAGACAGGGGGCAACTATGGCTACACCTTC.

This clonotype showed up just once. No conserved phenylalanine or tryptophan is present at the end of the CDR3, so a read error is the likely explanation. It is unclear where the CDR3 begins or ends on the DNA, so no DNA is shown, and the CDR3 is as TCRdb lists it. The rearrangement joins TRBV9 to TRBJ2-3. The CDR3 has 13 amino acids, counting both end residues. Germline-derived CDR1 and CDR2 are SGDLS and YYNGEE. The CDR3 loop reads CASSLAHTDTEYV.

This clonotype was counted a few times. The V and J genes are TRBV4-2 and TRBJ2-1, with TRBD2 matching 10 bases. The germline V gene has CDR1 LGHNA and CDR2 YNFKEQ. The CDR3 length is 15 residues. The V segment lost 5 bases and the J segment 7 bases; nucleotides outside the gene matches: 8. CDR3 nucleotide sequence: TGTGCCAGCAGCACAATAGCGGGAGGTAGTAATGAGCAGTTCTTC. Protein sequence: CASSTIAGGSNEQFF.

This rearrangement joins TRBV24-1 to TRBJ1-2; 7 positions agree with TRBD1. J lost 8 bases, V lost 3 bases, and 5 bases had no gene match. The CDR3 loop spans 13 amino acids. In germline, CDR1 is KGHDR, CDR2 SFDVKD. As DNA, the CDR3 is TGTGCCACCAGTGATCCAGGGACAGCGGGCTACACCTTC. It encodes CATSDPGTAGYTF.

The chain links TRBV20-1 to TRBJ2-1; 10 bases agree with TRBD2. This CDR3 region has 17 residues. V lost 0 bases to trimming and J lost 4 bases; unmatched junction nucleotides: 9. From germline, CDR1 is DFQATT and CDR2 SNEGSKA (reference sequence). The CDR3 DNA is TGCAGTGCTAGAGATCTAGGGCTAGCGGGAGATTACAATGAGCAGTTCTTC. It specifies CSARDLGLAGDYNEQFF.

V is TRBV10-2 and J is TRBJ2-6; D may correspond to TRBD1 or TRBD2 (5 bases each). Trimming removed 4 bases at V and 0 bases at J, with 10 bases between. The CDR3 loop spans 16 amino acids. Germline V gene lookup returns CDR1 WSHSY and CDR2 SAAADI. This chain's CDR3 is CASSVGEHSGANVLTF. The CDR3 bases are TGCGCCAGCAGTGTGGGGGAACACTCTGGGGCCAACGTCCTGACTTTC.

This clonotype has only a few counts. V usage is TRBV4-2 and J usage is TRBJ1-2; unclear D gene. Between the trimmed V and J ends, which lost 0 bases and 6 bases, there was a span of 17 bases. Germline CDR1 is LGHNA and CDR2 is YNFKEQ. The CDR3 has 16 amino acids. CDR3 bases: TGTGCCAGCAGCCAAGATTATTCGTTAGAAGGTGATGGCTACACCTTC. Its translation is CASSQDYSLEGDGYTF.

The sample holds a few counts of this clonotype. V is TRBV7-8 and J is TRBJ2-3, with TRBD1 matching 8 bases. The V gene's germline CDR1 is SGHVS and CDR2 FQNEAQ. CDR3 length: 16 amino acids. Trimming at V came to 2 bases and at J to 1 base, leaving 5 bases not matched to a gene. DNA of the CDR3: TGTGCCAGCAGCTTACGGTCGACAGGGGGCACAGATACGCAGTATTTT. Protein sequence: CASSLRSTGGTDTQYF.

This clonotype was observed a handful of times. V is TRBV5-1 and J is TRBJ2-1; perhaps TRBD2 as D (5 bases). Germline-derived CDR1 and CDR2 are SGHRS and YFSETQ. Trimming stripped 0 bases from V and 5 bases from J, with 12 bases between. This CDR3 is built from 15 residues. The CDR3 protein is CASSLERADHNEQFF. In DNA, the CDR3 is TGCGCCAGCAGCTTGGAACGAGCGGATCACAATGAGCAGTTCTTC.

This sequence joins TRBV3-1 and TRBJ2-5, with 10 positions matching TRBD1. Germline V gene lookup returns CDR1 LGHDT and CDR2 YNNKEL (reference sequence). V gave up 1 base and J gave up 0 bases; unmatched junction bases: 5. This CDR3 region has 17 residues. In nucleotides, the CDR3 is TGTGCCAGCAGCCAAGCCTCGGGACAGGGGAACCAAGAGACCCAGTACTTC. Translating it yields CASSQASGQGNQETQYF.

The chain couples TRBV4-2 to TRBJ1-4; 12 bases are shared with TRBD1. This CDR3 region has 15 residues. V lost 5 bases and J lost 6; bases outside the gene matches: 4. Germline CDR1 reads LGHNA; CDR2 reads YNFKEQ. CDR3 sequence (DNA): TGTGCCAGCAGCTCCCGGGACAGGGGGCATGAAAAACTGTTTTTT. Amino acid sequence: CASSSRDRGHEKLFF.

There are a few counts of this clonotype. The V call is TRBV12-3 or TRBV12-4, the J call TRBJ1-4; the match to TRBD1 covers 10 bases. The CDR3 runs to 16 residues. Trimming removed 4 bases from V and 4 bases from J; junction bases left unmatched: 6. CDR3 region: CASSYPRDRGNEKLFF. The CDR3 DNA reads TGTGCCAGCAGTTACCCGCGGGACAGGGGTAATGAAAAACTGTTTTTT.

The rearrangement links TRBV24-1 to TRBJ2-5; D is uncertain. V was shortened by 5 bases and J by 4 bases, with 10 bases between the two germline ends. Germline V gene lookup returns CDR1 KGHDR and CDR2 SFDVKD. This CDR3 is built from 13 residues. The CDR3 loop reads CATSGITRETQYF. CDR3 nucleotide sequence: TGTGCCACCAGTGGAATCACCCGAGAGACCCAGTACTTC.

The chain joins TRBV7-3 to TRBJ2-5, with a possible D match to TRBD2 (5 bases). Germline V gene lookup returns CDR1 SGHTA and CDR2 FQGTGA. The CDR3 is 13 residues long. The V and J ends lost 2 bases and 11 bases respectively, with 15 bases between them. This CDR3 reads CASSLGLGDRQYF. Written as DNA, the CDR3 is TGTGCCAGCAGCTTAGGACTCGGAGATCGTCAGTACTTC.

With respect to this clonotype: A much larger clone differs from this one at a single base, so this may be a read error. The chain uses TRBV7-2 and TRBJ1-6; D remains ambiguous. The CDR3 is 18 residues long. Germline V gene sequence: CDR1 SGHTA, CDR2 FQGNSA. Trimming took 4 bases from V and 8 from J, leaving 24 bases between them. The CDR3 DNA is TGTGCCAGCAGCTCAGCCCTAGCCAGGCTAACCCCGGATTCACCCCTCCACTTT. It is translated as CASSSALARLTPDSPLHF.

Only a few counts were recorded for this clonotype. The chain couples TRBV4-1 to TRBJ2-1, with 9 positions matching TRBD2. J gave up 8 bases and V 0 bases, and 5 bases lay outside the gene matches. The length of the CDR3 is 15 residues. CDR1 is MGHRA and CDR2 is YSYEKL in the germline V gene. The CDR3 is CASSQEGLAYHEQFF. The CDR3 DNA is TGCGCCAGCAGCCAAGAGGGACTAGCTTACCATGAGCAGTTCTTC.

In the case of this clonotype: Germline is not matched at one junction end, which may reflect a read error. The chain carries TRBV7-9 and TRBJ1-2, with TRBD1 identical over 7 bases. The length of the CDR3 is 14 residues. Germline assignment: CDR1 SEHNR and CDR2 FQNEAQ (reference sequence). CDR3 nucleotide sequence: TGTGCCGGCAGCTCAAGCCGGCAGGGGGGTGGCTACACCTTC. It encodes CAGSSSRQGGGYTF.

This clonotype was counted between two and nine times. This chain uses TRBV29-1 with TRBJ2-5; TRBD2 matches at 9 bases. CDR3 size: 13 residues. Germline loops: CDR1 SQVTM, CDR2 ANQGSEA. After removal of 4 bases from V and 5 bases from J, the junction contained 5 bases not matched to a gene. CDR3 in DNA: TGCAGCGTTGCGCGGGAGGGCCGTGAGACCCAGTACTTC. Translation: CSVAREGRETQYF.

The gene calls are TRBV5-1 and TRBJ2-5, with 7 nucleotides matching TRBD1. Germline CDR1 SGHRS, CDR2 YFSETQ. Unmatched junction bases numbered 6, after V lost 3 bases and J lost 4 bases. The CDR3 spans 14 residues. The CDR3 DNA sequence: TGCGCCAGCAGCTCAGGGGGAGTTGGAGAGACCCAGTACTTC. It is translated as CASSSGGVGETQYF. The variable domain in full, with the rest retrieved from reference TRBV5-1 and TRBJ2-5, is KAGVTQTPRYLIKTRGQQVTLSCSPISGHRSVSWYQQTPGQGLQFLFEYFSETQRNKGNFPGRFSGRQFSNSRSEMNVSTLELGDSALYLCASSSGGVGETQYFGPGTRLLVL.

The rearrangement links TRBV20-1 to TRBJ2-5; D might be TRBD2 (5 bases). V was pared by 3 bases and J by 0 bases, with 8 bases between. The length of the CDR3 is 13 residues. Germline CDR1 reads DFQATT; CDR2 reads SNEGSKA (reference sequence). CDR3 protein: CSARRVDQETQYF. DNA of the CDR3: TGCAGTGCTAGGAGGGTGGACCAAGAGACCCAGTACTTC.